This T cell receptor beta chain was documented in a study of neurological immune-mediated disorders (dated by TCRdb to between 2019 and 2020). At the level of the whole study: Among the roughly 34 multiple sclerosis patients, relapsing-remitting MS was present in 31 and secondary progressive MS was present in 3. Alongside PBMC samples, the set of about 100 TCR-beta libraries contained longitudinal samples, technical triplicates, and paired CD4+ and CD8+ T-cell subsets that had been sorted. The cohort comprised roughly 70 subjects: around 15 HAM/TSP patients, roughly 34 multiple sclerosis patients and about 20 healthy controls. The study compared peripheral blood TCR-beta repertoires of HTLV-I-associated myelopathy (HAM/TSP) patients, multiple sclerosis patients and healthy controls using UMI-based sequencing. Longitudinal HAM/TSP donors and healthy donors each had 3 time-points at intervals of about 3-45 months.

cDNA synthesis used template-switch 5'RACE with a primer carrying a 10-nucleotide random unique molecular identifier tagging each TCR transcript. Every sequencing run covered 15-18 subjects and yielded more than 180 million TCR-beta sequences. The RNeasy kit was used for extraction of total RNA. The KAPA Real-time Library Amplification kit was used to amplify TCR-beta VDJ regions with primers targeting the TCR constant region and the 5'RACE anchor. A first PCR added sample indexes and Illumina adaptors, and a second PCR then raised library yield. After Ampure bead purification, the roughly 650 bp TCR product was size-selected on a 2% E-gel SizeSelection system. Before pooling, library quality was checked on a Bioanalyzer, concentration was measured with Qubit, and libraries were quantified with the Kapa Library Quantification kit. An Illumina HiSeq 2500 was used to sequence the libraries paired-end at 2 x 150 bp. To increase sequence diversity, about 23-30% phiX was spiked into each library pool. As for how the authors treated the data: Quality-filtered reads were processed with the UMI-based MiGEC pipeline, which removed over 80% of raw TCR sequences during error correction. VDJ genes were aligned to IMGT germline references, and clonotypes were defined by unique CDR3 amino acid sequence plus V-J genes. Clonal expansion, Shannon diversity and CDR3 relatedness were evaluated with VDJtools (CalcPairwiseDistances, ClusterSamples), while phylogenetic trees were built in CLCbio workbench. Clones with at least 8 unique UMIs were defined as expanded, with this threshold being based on coefficient-of-variation modelling across technical triplicates. TCRdb redid the processing of the public reads, applying fastp at Q25 and MiXCR, and retained in-frame beta chains. Every entry covers one CDR3 protein and lists the most common genes and DNA from its rows. The V and J calls here are based on TCRdb, not the publication. Present in this sample are 65,000 to 85,000 distinct CDR3 sequences, 5.8% of which were seen just once. The ten top clones hold approximately 8% of the sample.

The CDR1 and CDR2 encoded by the germline V gene are SQVTM and ANQGSEA. Spanning cysteine to phenylalanine, the CDR3 consists of 15 amino acids. The only DNA kept is the CDR3, 45 bases in frame from the first base. The germline ends are 12 bases apart after V is trimmed by 3 bases and J by 1 base. This clonotype was recorded at least ten times. Its target antigen remains unknown. Qualities for individual bases were not recorded, and no much larger clone is one base off. This specimen's time point label, interpreted: longitudinal time-point 2. For unsorted PBMC libraries, 2 million PBMCs were used after storage in RNAlater at -80 degrees C until RNA extraction. The multiple sclerosis patients were enrolled in a US clinical protocol that evaluated disease progression with magnetic resonance imaging. Peripheral blood underwent Ficoll-Hypaque density gradient centrifugation to isolate PBMCs, which were then cryopreserved in liquid nitrogen.

Study-level results and caveats: No identical CDR3 amino acid sequences were found to be shared among expanded clones across subjects, suggesting that TCR-beta repertoires were private in all groups. The highest TCR clonal expansion was observed in HAM/TSP patients, whereas the lowest was observed in MS patients, even when compared with healthy controls. The MS cluster showed no association with clinical or MRI features, and the authors stated that larger cohorts are needed. In a phylogenetic analysis, the repertoires of 18 out of 34 MS patients fell into a single cluster of related CDR3 sequences, pointing to a possible signature at the repertoire level.

Sequences were obtained from PBMCs. This chain is built from TRBV29-1 and TRBJ2-2; no D gene is confidently identified. This receptor was identified in a woman in her fifties or sixties with multiple sclerosis. The nucleotides are TGCAGCGTTGAGGCTATAGGCCGGAACACCGGGGAGCTGTTTTTT. Translated, it gives CSVEAIGRNTGELFF.